Listed here is a single T cell receptor (beta chain). The time point here: blood 2 weeks post-SBRT. Specified treatment: 15 Gy SBRT to primary tumor, nephrectomy 4 weeks later. The CDR3 runs to 16 residues. The repertoire was sequenced with immunoSEQ multiplex PCR; TCRdb's copy has only in-frame clones and lacks some. The sample holds approximately 61,000 clones, roughly 72% seen once. The sample comes from a study of radiation and T cells in renal cell carcinoma. The sequenced sample was blood, obtained from a patient whose treatment included radiotherapy and nephrectomy. The rearrangement uses TRBV21-1 and TRBJ2-7; the table's D call, TRBD2, was not checked against the DNA. TRBV21-1 counts as a pseudogene. This sequence originates from a man aged 55 to 70 with renal cell carcinoma. The DNA for the CDR3 is TGTGCCAGGATTGGGGGGGCGGACATCAGTTACTACGAGCAGTACTTC. It yields the protein CARIGGADISYYEQYF.